This T cell receptor (beta chain) was captured in a study of spatial heterogeneity in lung cancer. Specified time point: sample taken at primary tumor resection. No cell sorting; template was whole RNA from tumor, lung tissue or PBMC. One entry per CDR3 protein results from TCRdb running MiXCR on the 5' RACE reads. The sample consists of about 40,000 distinct CDR3 sequences, roughly 5.6% of them appearing once. The trim removed 5 bases at V and 2 bases at J, leaving 7 bases unmatched. The CDR3 consists of 16 residues. Germline-derived CDR1 and CDR2 are SGHVS and FQNEAQ. This clonotype was seen at least ten times.

The clonotype comes from a female donor with early-stage non-small cell lung cancer. This specimen consisted of PBMCs, obtained at surgery. This sequence joins TRBV7-8 and TRBJ1-4; 8 bases are a match to TRBD1. The chain's CDR3 is CASSPYRGRTNEKLFF. The DNA of the CDR3 is TGTGCCAGCAGCCCTTACAGGGGGAGGACTAATGAAAAACTGTTTTTT.